A selection of T cell receptor beta chains follows, all from one sample in a study of spatial heterogeneity in lung cancer. TCRdb reprocessed the 5' RACE reads via MiXCR and lists one record per CDR3 protein. The table lists some 16,000 distinct CDR3 sequences, under 20% of them singletons. Source: PBMCs, taken at follow-up. Source of these receptors: a male donor with early-stage non-small cell lung cancer. Both conserved end residues are trimmed from each CDR3.

j_call,v_call,cdr3_aa
TRBJ2-1,TRBV7-9,ASSSKAGGLYNEQF
TRBJ1-1,TRBV5-1,ASSPDGAGTEAF
TRBJ2-3,TRBV10-1,ASSEAGFGGGDDTQY
TRBJ1-6,TRBV9,ASSVAGLNSPLH
TRBJ2-1,TRBV30,AWSGFGPTGPGGYYNEQF
TRBJ1-5,TRBV16,ASSQFAENQPQH
TRBJ2-1,TRBV7-7,ASSLRTGTVRLDEQF
TRBJ2-1,TRBV12-5,ASGLSGGRDEQF
TRBJ2-7,TRBV10-2,ASSVSSSYEQY
TRBJ2-3,TRBV4-1,ASSQVGSGARDTQY
TRBJ2-7,TRBV7-2,ASSLQGWEQY
TRBJ2-7,TRBV4-1,ASSKSPGGVYEQY
TRBJ2-2,TRBV12-3/TRBV12-4,ASSPTGGELF
TRBJ1-1,TRBV6-6,ASSFPTGSTEAF
TRBJ2-7,TRBV5-1,ASTPAETTAADQKSSYEQY
TRBJ2-2,TRBV7-7,ASSDMGGELF
TRBJ2-3,TRBV9,ASSARPRGRTTDTQY
TRBJ2-7,TRBV7-2,ASSLPAGRSYEQY
TRBJ2-1,TRBV25-1,ASSDPGVNEQF
TRBJ1-1,TRBV5-1,ASNPGANTEAF
TRBJ2-3,TRBV5-1,ASSLPGTDTQY
TRBJ1-3,TRBV7-2,ASSSQGFSGNTIY
TRBJ2-2,TRBV5-6,ASSAGTGSNTGELF
TRBJ2-1,TRBV18,ASSLSNSYNEQF
TRBJ2-5,TRBV7-9,ASRIDWEETQY
TRBJ1-3,TRBV30,AWTGNSGNTIY
TRBJ1-6,TRBV6-1,ASSEGWDNSPLH
TRBJ2-7,TRBV4-1,ASSQDGQSYEQY
TRBJ2-7,TRBV2,ASSDGGLAISYEQY
TRBJ2-1,TRBV12-5,ASGDGTGRDEQF
TRBJ1-6,TRBV7-2,ASSLSTENSPLH
TRBJ2-3,TRBV6-5,ASSQRLSTDTQY
TRBJ2-7,TRBV5-1,ASSPGTTSYEQY
TRBJ2-7,TRBV20-1,SARDKDRPSYEQY
TRBJ2-7,TRBV19,ASRFSGDSYEQY
TRBJ2-3,TRBV19,ASSPSSPDTQY
TRBJ2-3,TRBV20-1,SATFGGGHADTQY
TRBJ1-2,TRBV20-1,SADLGTTNYGYT
TRBJ1-2,TRBV4-2,ASSQVITESNYGYT
TRBJ2-7,TRBV7-9,ASSLGTGLTYEQY
TRBJ1-2,TRBV20-1,SARDLAGESNYGYT
TRBJ1-3,TRBV5-1,ASSADRTANTIY
TRBJ1-2,TRBV10-3,AISESVNRGYGYT
TRBJ2-1,TRBV5-6,ASSVLAGGIENEQF
TRBJ2-3,TRBV20-1,SAIGGFRNTQY
TRBJ2-7,TRBV5-1,ASSLDRELPREQY
TRBJ2-2,TRBV30,AWSRLAGVNTGELF
TRBJ1-5,TRBV5-6,ASSLAPGDQPQH
TRBJ2-7,TRBV7-6,ASSLVVGAPYEQY